What follows are 30 T cell receptor beta chains derived from one specimen sequenced in a study of OX40 agonist ivuxolimab in advanced cancers. The method was immunoSEQ multiplex PCR; TCRdb's version includes in-frame clones alone and lacks a portion of them. This table holds about 79,000 clones, approximately 94% found once. Specimen: CD4+ or CD8+ T cells sorted from blood, collected in a trial of the OX40 agonist ivuxolimab. These receptors all come from an adult with an advanced solid tumor such as melanoma, head and neck, liver or kidney cancer.

V and J are TRBV19 and TRBJ2-3; D is perhaps TRBD2 (5 bases). Germline-derived CDR1 and CDR2 are LNHDA and SQIVND (reference sequence). The CDR3 covers 13 residues. Trimming removed 5 bases from V and 5 bases from J, with 11 bases in between. The CDR3 region is CASSLPGGDTQYF. The CDR3 coding sequence is TGTGCCAGTAGTCTCCCCGGAGGAGATACGCAGTATTTT.

The rearrangement joins TRBV4-1 to TRBJ2-7; a possible D gene is TRBD2 (6 bases). Looked up from germline, CDR1 is MGHRA and CDR2 is YSYEKL. The CDR3 is 16 amino acids. The V and J ends lost 4 bases and 2 bases respectively, with 18 bases between them. The CDR3 here is CASSLDLGTLTYEQYF. DNA for the CDR3: TGCGCCAGCAGCCTCGACCTGGGGACTCTTACCTACGAGCAGTACTTC.

This clone was seen more than once but under ten times. The chain recombines TRBV15 with TRBJ2-7, with 9 nucleotides matching TRBD1. Germline values: CDR1 LNHNV, CDR2 YYDKDF (reference sequence). The junction had 2 bases not matched to a gene; V was cut back by 0 bases and J by 2 bases. This CDR3 contains 15 residues. The CDR3 reads CATSREGQGAYEQYF. The CDR3 DNA follows: TGTGCCACCAGCAGAGAGGGACAGGGTGCCTACGAGCAGTACTTC.

The chain recombines TRBV29-1 with TRBJ2-1, with D perhaps matching TRBD2 (6 bases). Trimming shortened V by 4 bases and J by 7 bases, and 11 bases separated the two germline ends. Looked up from germline, CDR1 is SQVTM and CDR2 is ANQGSEA. The CDR3 is 12 residues long. CDR3 region: CSVAGTANEQFF. For the CDR3, the DNA is TGCAGCGTTGCAGGGACTGCAAATGAGCAGTTCTTC.

The chain recombines TRBV7-8 with TRBJ1-5; no clear D. Germline-derived CDR1 and CDR2 are SGHVS and FQNEAQ. The CDR3 spans 15 residues. Trimming shortened V by 1 base and J by 0 bases, and 7 bases separated the two germline ends. The CDR3 DNA is TGTGCCAGCAGCTTAGGGCAGTATAGCAATCAGCCCCAGCATTTT. Translated, it gives CASSLGQYSNQPQHF.

The V call is TRBV2, the J call TRBJ2-5; D is undetermined. V lost 0 bases and J 1 base, leaving 9 bases between the germline ends. The CDR3 has 15 amino acids. Germline CDR1 and CDR2: SNHLY and FYNNEI. CDR3 in amino acids: CASSEAERSQETQYF. The CDR3 nucleotides are TGTGCCAGCAGTGAAGCGGAGAGGTCCCAAGAGACCCAGTACTTC.

The J gene is TRBJ2-1, the V gene TRBV27, with TRBD2 as a possible D gene (6 bases). Germline assignment: CDR1 MNHEY and CDR2 SMNVEV (reference sequence). The ends were cut back, 4 bases at V and 3 bases at J, with 7 bases in the middle. The CDR3 covers 13 residues. The CDR3 coding sequence is TGTGCCAGCAGTTGGGACTTCTACAATGAGCAGTTCTTC. Translating it yields CASSWDFYNEQFF.

The gene calls are TRBV5-4 and TRBJ1-6; TRBD1 matches at 7 bases. The ends lost 3 bases at V and 4 bases at J; junction bases unmatched: 4. Germline CDR1 SGHNT, CDR2 YYREEE (reference sequence). The CDR3 runs 15 residues. CDR3: CASSSGTDYNSPLHF. DNA for the CDR3: TGTGCCAGCAGCTCGGGGACAGATTATAATTCACCCCTCCACTTT. The full variable domain, with the rest looked up from reference TRBV5-4 and TRBJ1-6, is ETGVTQSPTHLIKTRGQQVTLRCSSQSGHNTVSWYQQALGQGPQFIFQYYREEENGRGNFPPRFSGLQFPNYSSELNVNALELDDSALYLCASSSGTDYNSPLHFGNGTRLTVT.

A single count supports this clone. The V and J genes are TRBV5-4 and TRBJ1-2; no clear D. CDR1 is SGHNT, CDR2 YYREEE, per germline (reference sequence). Trimming cost V 1 base and J 3 bases, with 7 bases left between them. The CDR3 consists of 13 residues. The CDR3 sequence: CASSLLGYYGYTF. As DNA, the CDR3 is TGTGCCAGCAGCTTGCTGGGGTACTATGGCTACACCTTC.

The J gene is TRBJ2-2, the V gene TRBV7-9, with D uncertain. Per germline, CDR1 SEHNR and CDR2 FQNEAQ (reference sequence). The V and J ends lost 6 bases and 10 bases respectively, with 18 bases between them. This CDR3 region has 14 residues. The CDR3 loop reads CASSSLGTVLELFF. The CDR3 bases are TGTGCCAGCAGTAGCTTGGGTACGGTACTGGAGCTGTTTTTT.

The chain links TRBV21-1 to TRBJ2-3. TRBV21-1 is a listed pseudogene. The length of the CDR3 is 17 residues. This CDR3 is CASSTRPGQVSTDTQYF. The CDR3 nucleotides read TGTGCCAGCAGCACCCGTCCGGGCCAGGTAAGCACAGATACGCAGTATTTT.

This chain uses TRBV9 with TRBJ1-2, with D unclear. This CDR3 region has 11 residues. Germline CDR1 reads SGDLS; CDR2 reads YYNGEE. The germline V and J ends were trimmed by 4 bases and 5 bases, with 6 bases remaining between them. DNA for the CDR3: TGTGCCAGCAGCCGAGAGTATGGCTACACCTTC. Its translation is CASSREYGYTF.

The chain carries TRBV30 and TRBJ1-5; D uncertain. The CDR3 is made up of 13 amino acids. The V and J ends lost 3 bases and 0 bases respectively, with 6 bases between them. Germline loops: CDR1 GTSNPN, CDR2 SVGIG (reference sequence). CDR3 sequence (DNA): TGTGCCTGGAGAGAGAATAGCAATCAGCCCCAGCATTTT. It is translated as CAWRENSNQPQHF.

This clone was counted a single time. J is TRBJ2-7 and V is TRBV5-5, with TRBD1 matching over 7 bases. This CDR3 comprises 19 residues. Germline assignment: CDR1 SGHKS and CDR2 YYEKEE (reference sequence). After removal of 6 bases from V and 2 bases from J, the junction contained 23 bases not matched to a gene. In DNA form, the CDR3 reads TGTGCCAGCATAATTCTCGCATTGACCGGGACAGTTACTCCCTACGAGCAGTACTTC. It translates to CASIILALTGTVTPYEQYF.

The J gene is TRBJ1-2, the V gene TRBV7-9, with 9 bases that match TRBD1. Germline assignment: CDR1 SEHNR and CDR2 FQNEAQ (reference sequence). Trimming took 5 bases from V and 4 from J; bases not matched to a gene: 11. There are 16 residues in the CDR3. This CDR3 is CASSVWTGEGGYGYTF. The CDR3 region has the DNA TGTGCCAGCAGCGTCTGGACAGGGGAAGGGGGCTATGGCTACACCTTC.

Remarks on this clone: This same CDR3 is encoded by further DNA sequences in the sample. V is TRBV30 and J is TRBJ2-1; no definite D call. The CDR3 runs to 12 residues. Trimming took off 0 bases at V and 3 bases at J, with 3 bases between the two ends. Germline CDR1 and CDR2: GTSNPN and SVGIG (reference sequence). This CDR3 reads CAWSVDYNEQFF. In nucleotides, the CDR3 is TGTGCCTGGAGTGTAGACTACAATGAGCAGTTCTTC.

V is TRBV19 and J is TRBJ1-1, with D possibly matching TRBD1 (6 bases). This CDR3 comprises 14 residues. Trimming shortened V by 1 base and J by 5 bases, and 11 bases separated the two germline ends. CDR1 LNHDA and CDR2 SQIVND come from the germline V gene (reference sequence). The CDR3 region has the DNA TGTGCCAGTAGTATAGTGGGGGGGCTAACTGAAGCTTTCTTT. This gives the protein CASSIVGGLTEAFF.

This clone was seen a single time. The genes are TRBV6-5 and TRBJ1-1; D not resolved. The CDR3 is 13 amino acids. Germline lookup yields CDR1 MNHEY and CDR2 SVGAGI. Trimming shortened V by 2 bases and J by 4 bases, and 8 bases separated the two germline ends. DNA of the CDR3: TGTGCCAGCAGTTACGGAGCGTTCACTGAAGCTTTCTTT. Protein sequence: CASSYGAFTEAFF.

The rearrangement joins TRBV10-3 to TRBJ1-1, with D possibly being TRBD1 (5 bases). The CDR3 extends over 12 amino acids. Trimming stripped 8 bases from V and 2 bases from J, with 9 bases between. The germline gives CDR1 ENHRY, CDR2 SYGVKD. The CDR3 sequence: CAIRDYNTEAFF. Written as DNA, the CDR3 is TGTGCCATCCGGGACTACAACACTGAAGCTTTCTTT.

Turning to this clone: Other nucleotide sequences from this sample produce the same CDR3. The chain recombines TRBV19 with TRBJ2-7; D possibly corresponds to TRBD1 (5 bases). The V and J ends lost 6 bases and 3 bases respectively, with 9 bases between them. This CDR3 is 12 amino acids long. The germline V gene encodes CDR1 LNHDA and CDR2 SQIVND (reference sequence). The CDR3 DNA reads as TGTGCCAGTAGCCCCGACAGCTACGAGCAGTACTTC. It encodes CASSPDSYEQYF.

CDR3 sequence reads: CASSQEDRVGDEQFF. CDR3 in DNA: TGTGCCAGCAGCCAGGAGGACAGGGTTGGTGATGAGCAGTTCTTC. The gene calls are TRBV4-2 and TRBJ2-1; 8 nucleotides match TRBD1. The V gene's germline CDR1 is LGHNA and CDR2 YNFKEQ. CDR3 length: 15 residues. V lost 3 bases and J lost 8; bases outside the gene matches: 9.

As DNA, the CDR3 is TGTGCCATCAGTGAGCCCAGGGACAGGGACGATGAGCAGTTCTTC. Its protein is CAISEPRDRDDEQFF. J is TRBJ2-1 and V is TRBV10-3, with 9 bases identical to TRBD1. The CDR3 spans 15 residues. Losses at the gene ends were 2 bases for V and 8 bases for J; bases not matched to a gene: 7. Germline assignment: CDR1 ENHRY and CDR2 SYGVKD.

V and J are TRBV28 and TRBJ2-3; the match to TRBD1 covers 8 bases. V shed 3 bases and J 5 bases; nucleotides not matched to a gene: 7. Germline lookup yields CDR1 MDHEN and CDR2 SYDVKM. CDR3 size: 15 residues. Written as DNA, the CDR3 is TGTGCCAGCAGTTTGTCGCAGGGGGCGGTAGATACGCAGTATTTT. Translation: CASSLSQGAVDTQYF.

The rearrangement links TRBV29-1 to TRBJ2-7; 8 bases are shared with TRBD1. The germline V gene has CDR1 SQVTM and CDR2 ANQGSEA. Germline trimming cut 7 bases from V and 2 bases from J; bases unmatched to any gene: 7. The CDR3 contains 13 residues. CDR3 nucleotides: TGCAGCGGGCGCGGACAGGGCCCCTACGAGCAGTACTTC. This codes for CSGRGQGPYEQYF.

The V call is TRBV5-6, the J call TRBJ1-1; unclear D gene. Germline V gene sequence: CDR1 SGHDT, CDR2 YYEEEE. This CDR3 is 14 amino acids long. Trimming left V 4 bases short and J 5 bases short, with 15 bases between. The CDR3 region is CASSPGVIETEAFF. CDR3 coding DNA: TGTGCCAGCAGCCCGGGAGTAATCGAAACTGAAGCTTTCTTT.

V usage is TRBV5-1 and J usage is TRBJ1-1, with 8 bases lining up with TRBD1. Losses at the gene ends were 2 bases for V and 4 bases for J; bases not matched to a gene: 1. The CDR3 loop spans 13 amino acids. Germline assignment: CDR1 SGHRS and CDR2 YFSETQ. The DNA for the CDR3 is TGCGCCAGCAGCTTCGACAGGGGCACTGAAGCTTTCTTT. Residues: CASSFDRGTEAFF. Combining the CDR3 with reference TRBV5-1 and TRBJ1-1 gives the whole variable domain KAGVTQTPRYLIKTRGQQVTLSCSPISGHRSVSWYQQTPGQGLQFLFEYFSETQRNKGNFPGRFSGRQFSNSRSEMNVSTLELGDSALYLCASSFDRGTEAFFGQGTRLTVV.

The chain is built from TRBV14 and TRBJ1-1; D unresolved. V lost 1 base, J lost 0 bases, and 9 bases lay in between. The CDR3 has 15 amino acids. Germline V CDR1 and CDR2: SGHDN, FVKESK. CDR3 loop: CASSQGEPMNTEAFF. DNA for the CDR3: TGTGCCAGCAGCCAAGGGGAACCCATGAACACTGAAGCTTTCTTT.

This chain links TRBV4-1 with TRBJ1-1, with TRBD1 as a possible D gene (6 bases). Trimming shortened V by 4 bases and J by 11 bases, and 17 bases separated the two germline ends. The CDR3 has 13 amino acids. The germline CDR1 and CDR2 sequences are MGHRA and YSYEKL. The CDR3 region is CASSPARGDDAFF. CDR3 sequence (DNA): TGCGCCAGCAGCCCCGCGAGGGGGGATGATGCTTTCTTT.

The chain uses TRBV15 and TRBJ2-3, with a weak D call TRBD1 (5 bases). Deletions cut 0 bases from V and 1 base from J, with 11 bases between. The CDR3 has 16 amino acids. Per the germline V gene, CDR1 is LNHNV and CDR2 is YYDKDF (reference sequence). The CDR3 DNA is TGTGCCACCAGCAGAGACCAGGGATTAGGCACAGATACGCAGTATTTT. This sequence encodes CATSRDQGLGTDTQYF.

This clone has a single count. V and J are TRBV29-1 and TRBJ2-1, with 8 nucleotides matching TRBD2. Germline lookup yields CDR1 SQVTM and CDR2 ANQGSEA. V gave up 5 bases and J gave up 2 bases; unmatched junction bases: 2. The CDR3 is 13 residues long. The CDR3 DNA follows: TGCAGCGTTTGTAGCGGGACCTACAATGAGCAGTTCTTC. As protein: CSVCSGTYNEQFF.